The next 17 T cell receptor beta chains were all read from a single sample in a study of T cells in Graves' hyperthyroidism and ophthalmopathy. Amplification of TCR beta CDR3 regions was performed using RNA transcripts as template. The TCR CDR3 was amplified in a first-round RT-PCR using the HTBI primer set. TCRdb reprocessed the multiplex PCR reads with MiXCR, giving one entry per CDR3 protein. The sample has more than 350,000 distinct CDR3 sequences; 17% are singletons. Source material: blood. The receptors were sampled from a young woman with Graves' hyperthyroidism that later progressed to Graves' ophthalmopathy.

The V gene is TRBV7-9, the J gene TRBJ2-5, with TRBD1 matching over 7 bases. V was pared by 3 bases and J by 5 bases, with 3 bases of the junction left unmatched. The germline V gene encodes CDR1 SEHNR and CDR2 FQNEAQ (reference sequence). This CDR3 is 13 amino acids long. CDR3 in amino acids: CASSFTGEETQYF. CDR3 DNA: TGTGCCAGCAGCTTTACAGGGGAGGAGACCCAGTACTTC.

This clonotype was picked up many times. The chain recombines TRBV12-3 or TRBV12-4 with TRBJ2-7, with TRBD2 identical over 14 bases. V was clipped by 5 bases and J by 3 bases; unmatched bases: 6. This CDR3 comprises 16 residues. Here the CDR3 reads CASSGTTSGRVYEQYF. As DNA, the CDR3 is TGTGCCAGCAGTGGGACGACTAGCGGGAGGGTCTACGAGCAGTACTTC.

Ten or more counts support this clonotype. This chain links TRBV11-2 with TRBJ1-6, with D tentatively TRBD1 (5 bases). Trimming left V 1 base short and J 13 bases short, with 20 bases between. The V gene's germline CDR1 is SGHAT and CDR2 FQNNGV. The CDR3 is made up of 16 amino acids. This CDR3 is CASSLVRGNLILPLHF. DNA of the CDR3: TGTGCCAGCAGCTTAGTTCGGGGGAACCTAATTCTCCCCCTCCACTTT.

This clonotype was seen many times. The chain links TRBV3-1 to TRBJ2-7; D is undetermined. The length of the CDR3 is 13 residues. Germline V lookup: CDR1 LGHDT, CDR2 YNNKEL (reference sequence). Trimming shortened V by 1 base and J by 0 bases, and 4 bases separated the two germline ends. The CDR3 DNA is TGTGCCAGCAGCCAAGTCAACTCCTACGAGCAGTACTTC. Translation gives CASSQVNSYEQYF.

In its sample, this clonotype was seen many times. The chain joins TRBV19 to TRBJ2-5; TRBD1 matches at 12 bases. Germline values: CDR1 LNHDA, CDR2 SQIVND (reference sequence). After removal of 3 bases from V and 5 bases from J, the junction contained 13 bases not matched to a gene. The CDR3 totals 18 residues. CDR3 nucleotide sequence: TGTGCCAGTAGTATGCTTCCGGGACAGGGGGCATCGATTGAGACCCAGTACTTC. It specifies CASSMLPGQGASIETQYF. Full variable domain (missing parts from reference TRBV19 and TRBJ2-5): DGGITQSPKYLFRKEGQNVTLSCEQNLNHDAMYWYRQDPGQGLRLIYYSQIVNDFQKGDIAEGYSVSREKKESFPLTVTSAQKNPTAFYLCASSMLPGQGASIETQYFGPGTRLLVL.

Many counts were recorded for this clonotype. The rearrangement uses TRBV18 and TRBJ1-4; D gene unclear. This CDR3 comprises 17 residues. Germline V gene sequence: CDR1 KGHSH, CDR2 LQKENI. Trimming pared 2 bases from V and 7 bases from J, leaving 20 bases between. CDR3 sequence reads: CASSPDILRITGEKLFF. As DNA, the CDR3 is TGTGCCAGCTCACCAGACATCCTTAGGATTACGGGTGAAAAACTGTTTTTT.

DNA of the CDR3: TGCAGTGCCGTCGACAGGGCAGCCTACGAGCAGTACTTC. Protein product: CSAVDRAAYEQYF. V is TRBV20-1 and J is TRBJ2-7; 7 bases map to TRBD1. The CDR3 length is 13 residues. V was clipped by 6 bases and J by 2 bases; unmatched bases: 7. Germline V gene lookup returns CDR1 DFQATT and CDR2 SNEGSKA (reference sequence).

This clonotype was recorded many times. The rearrangement uses TRBV29-1 and TRBJ1-1; TRBD1 matches 7 bases. V shed 3 bases, J shed 5 bases, and the junction held 15 bases outside the gene matches. Germline V CDR1 and CDR2: SQVTM, ANQGSEA. This CDR3 has 16 amino acids. CDR3: CSVDMARGQVYTEAFF. DNA for the CDR3: TGCAGCGTTGATATGGCGAGGGGGCAAGTGTATACTGAAGCTTTCTTT. Combining the CDR3 with reference TRBV29-1 and TRBJ1-1 gives the whole variable domain SAVISQKPSRDICQRGTSLTIQCQVDSQVTMMFWYRQQPGQSLTLIATANQGSEATYESGFVIDKFPISRPNLTFSTLTVSNMSPEDSSIYLCSVDMARGQVYTEAFFGQGTRLTVV.

The chain carries TRBV4-1 and TRBJ2-7, with a tentative D call TRBD1 (7 bases). In germline, CDR1 is MGHRA, CDR2 YSYEKL. The ends were cut back, 4 bases at V and 7 bases at J, with 20 bases in the middle. The CDR3 totals 15 residues. The CDR3 loop reads CASSLRRGQLREQYF. The CDR3 bases are TGCGCCAGCAGCCTCCGGAGGGGGCAGCTCCGGGAGCAGTACTTC.

The J gene is TRBJ1-3, the V gene TRBV5-4, with a weak D call TRBD1 (6 bases). The germline V gene encodes CDR1 SGHNT and CDR2 YYREEE (reference sequence). The CDR3 covers 15 residues. The V gene lost 4 bases and the J gene lost 1 base, with 12 bases spanning the gap. Written as DNA, the CDR3 is TGTGCCAGCAGCCGGGACACGCTGTCTGGAAACACCATATATTTT. Protein: CASSRDTLSGNTIYF.

The CDR3 reads CASSPSIEFLNTEAFF. For the CDR3, the DNA is TGTGCCAGCAGCCCTTCTATTGAATTCTTGAACACTGAAGCTTTCTTT. The chain recombines TRBV13 with TRBJ1-1; D gene unclear. This CDR3 spans 16 amino acids. Deletions cut 5 bases from V and 0 bases from J, with 16 bases between. Germline V gives CDR1 PRHDT, CDR2 FYEKMQ (reference sequence).

This clonotype came up many times. This rearrangement joins TRBV15 to TRBJ2-1, with TRBD1 as a possible D gene (6 bases). The germline CDR1 and CDR2 sequences are LNHNV and YYDKDF (reference sequence). The CDR3 spans 15 residues. Trimming pared 2 bases from V and 2 bases from J, leaving 10 bases between. CDR3 coding DNA: TGTGCCACCAGCAGAAACAGGGTCCCCTACAATGAGCAGTTCTTC. This codes for CATSRNRVPYNEQFF.

This clonotype occurred many times. The CDR3 nucleotides read TGTGCCAGCAGTGAAGCGGGGACAGCTCATTATAGCAATCAGCCCCAGCATTTT. Translated: CASSEAGTAHYSNQPQHF. V usage is TRBV6-1 and J usage is TRBJ1-5, with 7 bases identical to TRBD1. Germline V gives CDR1 MNHNS, CDR2 SASEGT. J gave up 0 bases and V 0 bases, and 8 bases lay outside the gene matches. This CDR3 has 18 residues.

This clonotype has at least ten counts. This rearrangement joins TRBV2 to TRBJ2-3; no clear D. Germline CDR1 is SNHLY and CDR2 is FYNNEI. V lost 6 bases to trimming and J lost 4 bases, with 14 bases between them. This CDR3 region has 14 residues. The CDR3 nucleotides are TGTGCCAGCAGCCCTCTCGAAAGCGCAGATACGCAGTATTTT. Translation gives CASSPLESADTQYF.

The table lists this clonotype with a few counts. The chain carries TRBV4-1 and TRBJ2-2; TRBD1 is a possible D gene (5 bases). The ends were cut back, 1 base at V and 5 bases at J, with 8 bases in the middle. Looked up from germline, CDR1 is MGHRA and CDR2 is YSYEKL. This CDR3 is built from 14 residues. In DNA form, the CDR3 reads TGCGCCAGCAGCCAAGGGGGCCCGACCGGGGAGCTGTTTTTT. Its translation: CASSQGGPTGELFF.

The V and J genes are TRBV7-8 and TRBJ2-5; TRBD2 matches at 9 bases. Germline assignment: CDR1 SGHVS and CDR2 FQNEAQ. This CDR3 spans 15 amino acids. The J segment lost 5 bases and the V segment lost 1 base, leaving 5 bases of the junction unmatched. This CDR3 is CASSLGTAGGETQYF. For the CDR3, the DNA is TGTGCCAGCAGCTTAGGTACAGCGGGAGGCGAGACCCAGTACTTC. Drawing the rest from reference TRBV7-8 and TRBJ2-5, the complete variable domain is GAGVSQSPRYKVAKRGQDVALRCDPISGHVSLFWYQQALGQGPEFLTYFQNEAQLDKSGLPSDRFFAERPEGSVSTLKIQRTQQEDSAVYLCASSLGTAGGETQYFGPGTRLLVL.

This clonotype was found many times. This chain connects TRBV2 to TRBJ2-3; perhaps TRBD2 as D (6 bases). The CDR3 loop spans 14 amino acids. Germline CDR1 and CDR2: SNHLY and FYNNEI. The germline V and J ends were trimmed by 5 bases and 0 bases, with 9 bases remaining between them. CDR3 sequence reads: CASSRDSSTDTQYF. Here the CDR3 DNA reads TGTGCCAGCAGTAGGGACTCAAGCACAGATACGCAGTATTTT. Full variable domain (missing parts from reference TRBV2 and TRBJ2-3): EPEVTQTPSHQVTQMGQEVILRCVPISNHLYFYWYRQILGQKVEFLVSFYNNEISEKSEIFDDQFSVERPDGSNFTLKIRSTKLEDSAMYFCASSRDSSTDTQYFGPGTRLTVL.